Shown below are 22 T cell receptor beta chains from a single sample sequenced in a study of T cells in Graves' hyperthyroidism and ophthalmopathy. What was amplified from RNA transcripts were TCR beta CDR3 regions. The primer set for the first-round RT-PCR of the TCR CDR3 was HTBI. TCRdb independently ran MiXCR on the multiplex PCR reads; one entry per CDR3 protein. This table has about 270,000 distinct CDR3 sequences, less than 30% appearing once. The sample consisted of blood. The receptors originated from a man in his forties with Graves' hyperthyroidism that later progressed to Graves' ophthalmopathy.

The chain carries TRBV6-1 and TRBJ1-2, with 9 nucleotides matching TRBD1. CDR3 length: 16 amino acids. Per the germline V gene, CDR1 is MNHNS and CDR2 is SASEGT. Trimming cost V 7 bases and J 3 bases; bases outside gene matches: 12. CDR3 loop: CASTLSGDRVHYGYTF. In nucleotides, the CDR3 is TGTGCCAGCACTCTTTCCGGGGACAGGGTGCACTATGGCTACACCTTC.

This clonotype was seen at least ten times. The chain links TRBV12-3 or TRBV12-4 to TRBJ1-5; D possibly corresponds to TRBD1 (5 bases). V was trimmed by 6 bases and J by 9 bases, leaving 18 bases between them. The CDR3 runs to 14 residues. CDR3 bases: TGTGCCAGCAGGGGGACGGGTCAGAGTGTGCCCCAGCATTTT. Residues: CASRGTGQSVPQHF.

In this sample, this clonotype turned up many times. Germline is not matched at one junction end, which may reflect a read error. This chain connects TRBV28 to TRBJ2-2, with TRBD2 identical over 13 bases. CDR1 MDHEN and CDR2 SYDVKM come from the germline V gene. The CDR3 consists of 18 residues. CDR3 sequence: CASSLPGLAGPNIGELFF. The CDR3 bases are TGTGCCAGCAGTTTGCCGGGACTAGCGGGACCGAACATCGGGGAGCTGTTTTTT.

This clonotype was seen many times. The rearrangement uses TRBV5-4 and TRBJ1-3, with D perhaps TRBD1 (5 bases). V lost 0 bases and J 1 base, leaving 23 bases between the germline ends. The germline gives CDR1 SGHNT, CDR2 YYREEE (reference sequence). This CDR3 comprises 20 residues. The CDR3 DNA is TGTGCCAGCAGCTTGGATGGGTGGACAAGGGCTCTCCTGTCTGGAAACACCATATATTTT. Protein sequence: CASSLDGWTRALLSGNTIYF.

This sequence joins TRBV11-2 and TRBJ2-7; 9 bases fit TRBD1. Germline V gives CDR1 SGHAT, CDR2 FQNNGV. This CDR3 has 16 residues. The ends lost 5 bases at V and 12 bases at J; junction bases unmatched: 20. CDR3 residues: CASSRSPRDRVDSSYF. In nucleotides, the CDR3 is TGTGCCAGCAGCAGAAGCCCCCGGGACAGGGTGGATTCATCGTACTTC.

This clonotype was found many times. The rearrangement links TRBV5-1 to TRBJ2-2; D is possibly TRBD1 (6 bases). V lost 4 bases, J lost 0 bases, and 10 bases lay in between. Germline lookup yields CDR1 SGHRS and CDR2 YFSETQ. This CDR3 spans 15 amino acids. The CDR3 reads CASSPGQTNTGELFF. The DNA for the CDR3 is TGCGCCAGCAGCCCGGGACAAACGAACACCGGGGAGCTGTTTTTT.

In its sample, this clonotype was seen many times. The V gene is TRBV19, the J gene TRBJ1-1; 8 bases map to TRBD1. This CDR3 spans 16 amino acids. The J segment lost 2 bases and the V segment lost 2 bases, leaving 7 bases of the junction unmatched. Germline-derived CDR1 and CDR2 are LNHDA and SQIVND (reference sequence). The CDR3 sequence: CASSITGGRANTEAFF. The CDR3 region has the DNA TGTGCCAGTAGTATAACAGGGGGGAGAGCTAACACTGAAGCTTTCTTT.

The chain carries TRBV12-3 or TRBV12-4 and TRBJ1-1; D may be TRBD1 (5 bases). V was clipped by 6 bases and J by 3 bases, with 14 bases between them. The CDR3 is made up of 14 amino acids. The CDR3 protein is CASSRDGRDTEAFF. In DNA form, the CDR3 reads TGTGCCAGCAGCAGGGACGGGAGGGACACTGAAGCTTTCTTT.

This clonotype has just a few counts. This sequence joins TRBV5-1 and TRBJ2-2; tentative D call: TRBD1 (6 bases). V was pared by 0 bases and J by 7 bases, with 10 bases between. The CDR3 extends over 14 amino acids. The germline gives CDR1 SGHRS, CDR2 YFSETQ. Here the CDR3 DNA reads TGCGCCAGCAGCTTGGAACAGGGTAACGGGGAGCTGTTTTTT. It specifies CASSLEQGNGELFF. The whole variable domain, filled in from reference TRBV5-1 and TRBJ2-2, reads KAGVTQTPRYLIKTRGQQVTLSCSPISGHRSVSWYQQTPGQGLQFLFEYFSETQRNKGNFPGRFSGRQFSNSRSEMNVSTLELGDSALYLCASSLEQGNGELFFGEGSRLTVL.

This clonotype was detected many times. The V gene is TRBV7-9, the J gene TRBJ1-3; a weak D match, TRBD1 (5 bases). V lost 5 bases, J lost 8 bases, and 19 bases lay in between. The germline V gene encodes CDR1 SEHNR and CDR2 FQNEAQ (reference sequence). The CDR3 is 15 residues long. The CDR3 DNA follows: TGTGCCAGCAGCCCAAAGCGGGGTCCGGGGGACACCATATATTTT. It codes for CASSPKRGPGDTIYF.

This clonotype was detected once. The chain links TRBV6-5 to TRBJ1-2; no clear D gene. The V gene's germline CDR1 is MNHEY and CDR2 SVGAGI. The CDR3 is made up of 13 amino acids. Trimming stripped 2 bases from V and 1 base from J, with 5 bases between. CDR3 sequence reads: CASSYGFNYGYTF. DNA for the CDR3: TGTGCCAGCAGTTACGGGTTTAACTATGGCTACACCTTC.

This clonotype was counted at least ten times. The genes are TRBV18 and TRBJ1-1; 10 bases line up with TRBD1. The J segment lost 5 bases and the V segment lost 5 bases, leaving 5 bases of the junction unmatched. CDR3 length: 14 residues. Germline CDR1 reads KGHSH; CDR2 reads LQKENI. CDR3 sequence reads: CASSTGTGVTEAFF. CDR3 DNA sequence: TGTGCCAGCTCAACCGGGACAGGGGTGACTGAAGCTTTCTTT.

Here the CDR3 DNA reads TGTGCCAGCAGCCCCGGGGCAGGGGACTACAATGAGCAGTTCTTC. Encoded protein: CASSPGAGDYNEQFF. The rearrangement uses TRBV11-1 and TRBJ2-1; TRBD1 might be the D (6 bases). The V gene lost 5 bases and the J gene lost 3 bases, with 14 bases spanning the gap. This CDR3 has 15 amino acids. The V gene's germline CDR1 is SGHAT and CDR2 FQDESV (reference sequence).

This clonotype was observed many times. V gene TRBV7-9 combines with J gene TRBJ1-2, with D uncertain. This CDR3 is built from 13 residues. V was clipped by 7 bases and J by 6 bases, with 15 bases between them. Germline loops: CDR1 SEHNR, CDR2 FQNEAQ (reference sequence). The chain's CDR3 is CASTPRRSDGYTF. CDR3 sequence (DNA): TGTGCCAGCACTCCAAGAAGGTCCGATGGCTACACCTTC.

This clonotype has ten or more counts. This rearrangement joins TRBV24-1 to TRBJ1-5, with D hard to call. The CDR3 runs to 18 residues. The germline V gene encodes CDR1 KGHDR and CDR2 SFDVKD. Trimming cost V 0 bases and J 1 base, with 15 bases left between them. CDR3 coding DNA: TGTGCCACCAGTGATTTGAGGGAGAAAAAAAGGAGCAATCAGCCCCAGCATTTT. Protein product: CATSDLREKKRSNQPQHF.

This clonotype was observed at least ten times. The chain carries TRBV2 and TRBJ2-5; D is undetermined. The CDR3 contains 13 residues. From germline, CDR1 is SNHLY and CDR2 FYNNEI. Trimming stripped 5 bases from V and 3 bases from J, with 10 bases between. This chain's CDR3 is CASSYLAEETQYF. DNA for the CDR3: TGTGCCAGCAGTTATTTAGCAGAAGAGACCCAGTACTTC.

The genes are TRBV11-2 and TRBJ2-7; 8 nucleotides line up with TRBD2. J gave up 3 bases and V 3 bases, and 7 bases lay outside the gene matches. The CDR3 has 15 residues. Germline-derived CDR1 and CDR2 are SGHAT and FQNNGV. This chain's CDR3 is CASSFSYGRDYEQYF. CDR3 nucleotide sequence: TGTGCCAGCAGCTTCTCTTACGGGAGGGACTACGAGCAGTACTTC.

At least ten counts were recorded for this clonotype. The V gene is TRBV20-1, the J gene TRBJ2-7; 12 bases align to TRBD2. J gave up 2 bases and V 3 bases, and 8 bases lay outside the gene matches. CDR1 DFQATT and CDR2 SNEGSKA come from the germline V gene (reference sequence). The CDR3 spans 16 residues. The CDR3 bases are TGCAGTGCTAGGTTGACTAGCGGGAGAGGTACCTACGAGCAGTACTTC. This translates into CSARLTSGRGTYEQYF.

This clonotype was counted between two and nine times. The chain joins TRBV13 to TRBJ2-2, with 12 positions matching TRBD2. Germline CDR1 PRHDT, CDR2 FYEKMQ (reference sequence). Trimming removed 5 bases from V and 4 bases from J; junction bases left unmatched: 8. The CDR3 is made up of 17 amino acids. CDR3 nucleotides: TGTGCCAGCAGCCCAATCGGACTAGCGGGAAGCACCGGGGAGCTGTTTTTT. Translation gives CASSPIGLAGSTGELFF.

In this sample, this clonotype turned up many times. The gene calls are TRBV30 and TRBJ1-2, with D tentatively TRBD1 (6 bases). The CDR3 is made up of 14 amino acids. Germline-derived CDR1 and CDR2 are GTSNPN and SVGIG (reference sequence). Between the trimmed V and J ends, which lost 2 bases and 7 bases, there was a span of 17 bases. CDR3 region: CAWSYGRGSRGYTF. The CDR3, as DNA: TGTGCCTGGAGTTACGGCAGGGGTTCTCGTGGCTACACCTTC. Based on the CDR3 plus reference TRBV30 and TRBJ1-2, the full variable domain is SQTIHQWPATLVQPVGSPLSLECTVEGTSNPNLYWYRQAAGRGLQLLFYSVGIGQISSEVPQNLSASRPQDRQFILSSKKLLLSDSGFYLCAWSYGRGSRGYTFGSGTRLTVV.

The sample holds many counts of this clonotype. The rearrangement links TRBV24-1 to TRBJ2-5; perhaps TRBD2 as D (6 bases). The germline CDR1 and CDR2 sequences are KGHDR and SFDVKD. The CDR3 is made up of 17 amino acids. With 9 bases removed from V and 3 bases from J, the gap between germline ends came to 25 bases. The CDR3 here is CATADAGRSEQKETQYF. The CDR3 DNA reads as TGTGCCACCGCCGACGCAGGGAGGAGTGAGCAAAAAGAGACCCAGTACTTC.

Many counts were recorded for this clonotype. The J gene is TRBJ1-1, the V gene TRBV7-2; 8 bases align to TRBD1. With 4 bases clipped from V and 4 bases from J, the junction kept 5 bases outside the gene matches. CDR3 length: 14 amino acids. Germline values: CDR1 SGHTA, CDR2 FQGNSA. The CDR3, as DNA: TGTGCCAGCAGCTACCAGGGGGCCCTCACTGAAGCTTTCTTT. It translates to CASSYQGALTEAFF.